The 32 T cell receptor beta chains presented below share a single source sample, sequenced in a study of cytomegalovirus exposure and HLA in healthy donors (dated by TCRdb to 2016 to 2017). The library came from the immunoSEQ multiplex PCR assay. The multiplex PCR relied on a mix of 60 forward primers for TCR Vbeta segments and 13 reverse primers for TCR Jbeta segments. The source is immuneACCESS, and TCRdb retained only in-frame sequences with V and J called. Part of the clones is not carried over; for the studies checked, unresolved V genes explain less than half of this, and the remainder is unexplained. The sample records hundreds of thousands of clones, over 65% of which are singletons. The top ten clonotypes cover 0.6% to 0.65% of the sample. The sequenced material came from PBMCs. These TCRs come from a man younger than 35 in good health and CMV-seronegative.

This rearrangement joins TRBV28 to TRBJ2-1, with 9 bases identical to TRBD2. Trimming at V came to 7 bases and at J to 0 bases, leaving 7 bases not matched to a gene. The CDR3 is 16 amino acids. Looked up from germline, CDR1 is MDHEN and CDR2 is SYDVKM. The CDR3 is CASKLAGADSYNEQFF. CDR3 DNA: TGTGCCAGCAAATTAGCGGGAGCCGACTCCTACAATGAGCAGTTCTTC.

This chain uses TRBV7-8 with TRBJ1-6; 7 bases match TRBD1. Looked up from germline, CDR1 is SGHVS and CDR2 is FQNEAQ. Germline trimming cut 4 bases from V and 7 bases from J; bases unmatched to any gene: 10. The CDR3 is made up of 16 amino acids. The CDR3 region is CASSSEQGFLNSPLHF. The CDR3 DNA sequence: TGTGCCAGCAGCTCAGAACAGGGGTTTCTAAATTCACCCCTCCACTTT.

V usage is TRBV19 and J usage is TRBJ2-1; TRBD2 matches at 10 bases. The V segment lost 4 bases and the J segment 0 bases; nucleotides outside the gene matches: 6. CDR1 is LNHDA and CDR2 is SQIVND in the germline V gene (reference sequence). The CDR3 is 17 residues long. As DNA, the CDR3 is TGTGCCAGTAGTAAGATAGCGGGAGGATACTCCTACAATGAGCAGTTCTTC. This codes for CASSKIAGGYSYNEQFF.

A single count supports this clone. The rearrangement links TRBV5-5 to TRBJ1-5, with D possibly matching TRBD1 (6 bases). CDR1 and CDR2 from the germline V gene are SGHKS and YYEKEE (reference sequence). V lost 2 bases, J lost 4 bases, and 13 bases lay in between. The CDR3 consists of 15 residues. CDR3 nucleotides: TGTGCCAGCAGCTTATTCAGGGGTAGAAATCAGCCCCAGCATTTT. This encodes CASSLFRGRNQPQHF. Complete variable domain (other parts from reference TRBV5-5 and TRBJ1-5): DAGVTQSPTHLIKTRGQQVTLRCSPISGHKSVSWYQQVLGQGPQFIFQYYEKEERGRGNFPDRFSARQFPNYSSELNVNALLLGDSALYLCASSLFRGRNQPQHFGDGTRLSIL.

The chain combines TRBV5-4 with TRBJ2-3, with 14 bases fitting TRBD2. In germline, CDR1 is SGHNT, CDR2 YYREEE (reference sequence). The CDR3 totals 17 residues. J lost 5 bases, V lost 4 bases, and 9 bases had no gene match. In DNA form, the CDR3 reads TGTGCCAGCAGCCTTTGGGGACTAGCGGGAGACCTAGATACGCAGTATTTT. As protein: CASSLWGLAGDLDTQYF. The variable domain in full, completed from reference TRBV5-4 and TRBJ2-3, reads ETGVTQSPTHLIKTRGQQVTLRCSSQSGHNTVSWYQQALGQGPQFIFQYYREEENGRGNFPPRFSGLQFPNYSSELNVNALELDDSALYLCASSLWGLAGDLDTQYFGPGTRLTVL.

This clone appeared a single time. The V call is TRBV6-5, the J call TRBJ1-1, with D possibly being TRBD1 (5 bases). Germline V gives CDR1 MNHEY, CDR2 SVGAGI. This CDR3 contains 14 residues. The V and J ends lost 7 bases and 4 bases respectively, with 16 bases between them. The DNA of the CDR3 is TGTGCCAGCACCCCCGGGGGAGGTGGCACTGAAGCTTTCTTT. This encodes CASTPGGGGTEAFF.

The rearrangement links TRBV2 to TRBJ2-1; 10 positions agree with TRBD2. The J segment lost 15 bases and the V segment lost 2 bases, leaving 7 bases of the junction unmatched. Germline V lookup: CDR1 SNHLY, CDR2 FYNNEI. This CDR3 spans 13 amino acids. The chain's CDR3 is CASSERTAGGWFF. The DNA for the CDR3 is TGTGCCAGCAGTGAACGTACAGCGGGAGGGTGGTTCTTC.

The genes are TRBV5-6 and TRBJ1-5; D is undetermined. Per germline, CDR1 SGHDT and CDR2 YYEEEE. CDR3 length: 12 residues. The V and J ends lost 4 bases and 3 bases respectively, with 5 bases between them. The CDR3 region has the DNA TGTGCCAGCAGCGCGTTCAATCAGCCCCAGCATTTT. Translating gives CASSAFNQPQHF.

This chain connects TRBV9 to TRBJ2-2, with 7 bases matching TRBD2. V shed 0 bases, J shed 6 bases, and the junction held 14 bases outside the gene matches. The germline CDR1 and CDR2 sequences are SGDLS and YYNGEE. The CDR3 is 18 residues long. The CDR3 spells CASSVASALAAGAGELFF. CDR3 nucleotides: TGTGCCAGCAGCGTAGCTTCGGCGCTAGCGGCTGGGGCCGGGGAGCTGTTTTTT. Supplemented by reference TRBV9 and TRBJ2-2, the full variable domain reads DSGVTQTPKHLITATGQRVTLRCSPRSGDLSVYWYQQSLDQGLQFLIQYYNGEERAKGNILERFSAQQFPDLHSELNLSSLELGDSALYFCASSVASALAAGAGELFFGEGSRLTVL.

The rearrangement uses TRBV28 and TRBJ2-5; 10 bases agree with TRBD2. CDR3 length equals 15 residues. Germline CDR1 is MDHEN and CDR2 is SYDVKM. V gave up 6 bases and J gave up 5 bases; unmatched junction bases: 9. CDR3 in amino acids: CASRPFGSGGETQYF. The CDR3 DNA reads as TGTGCCAGCAGGCCTTTCGGTAGCGGGGGGGAGACCCAGTACTTC. The whole variable domain, remainder taken from reference TRBV28 and TRBJ2-5, is DVKVTQSSRYLVKRTGEKVFLECVQDMDHENMFWYRQDPGLGLRLIYFSYDVKMKEKGDIPEGYSVSREKKERFSLILESASTNQTSMYLCASRPFGSGGETQYFGPGTRLLVL.

As concerns this clone: This CDR3 is also generated by other DNA sequences in the sample. The DNA for the CDR3 is TGTGCCAGCCGGAGAGGAGGGGACTCTGGAAACACCATATATTTT. Its protein product is CASRRGGDSGNTIYF. V and J are TRBV19 and TRBJ1-3; a possible D gene is TRBD1 (5 bases). V was shortened by 9 bases and J by 0 bases, with 15 bases between the two germline ends. Per germline, CDR1 LNHDA and CDR2 SQIVND (reference sequence). The CDR3 contains 15 residues.

This clone was detected a few times. This rearrangement joins TRBV10-2 to TRBJ1-6; weak D call: TRBD1 (5 bases). Germline CDR1 is WSHSY and CDR2 is SAAADI. The CDR3 runs to 13 residues. The V end lost 3 bases, the J end lost 7 bases, and 7 bases lay between the germline ends. Here the CDR3 reads CASSDRTNSPLHF. The CDR3 region has the DNA TGCGCCAGCAGTGACAGGACAAATTCACCCCTCCACTTT.

The rearrangement links TRBV4-2 to TRBJ2-2; D uncertain. V lost 3 bases, J lost 2 bases, and 7 bases lay in between. The germline CDR1 and CDR2 sequences are LGHNA and YNFKEQ. The CDR3 contains 14 residues. The CDR3 protein is CASSQAENTGELFF. CDR3 sequence (DNA): TGTGCCAGCAGCCAGGCCGAAAACACCGGGGAGCTGTTTTTT.

The chain combines TRBV27 with TRBJ2-7; 7 nucleotides agree with TRBD1. The CDR3 runs 14 residues. Germline trimming cut 5 bases from V and 2 bases from J; bases unmatched to any gene: 6. The V gene's germline CDR1 is MNHEY and CDR2 SMNVEV (reference sequence). This CDR3 is CASSPGTATYEQYF. CDR3 sequence (DNA): TGTGCCAGCAGTCCCGGGACAGCTACCTACGAGCAGTACTTC.

This sequence joins TRBV9 and TRBJ2-2; D remains unclear. The V gene lost 0 bases and the J gene lost 0 bases, with 9 bases spanning the gap. The CDR3 extends over 16 amino acids. Germline CDR1 reads SGDLS; CDR2 reads YYNGEE. CDR3 loop: CASSVVATSNTGELFF. As DNA, the CDR3 is TGTGCCAGCAGCGTAGTTGCAACATCGAACACCGGGGAGCTGTTTTTT.

This chain links TRBV29-1 with TRBJ2-3; 8 positions agree with TRBD1. This CDR3 has 15 residues. The V gene end was trimmed by 4 bases and the J gene end by 1 base; junction bases not matched to a gene: 7. Germline V lookup: CDR1 SQVTM, CDR2 ANQGSEA. CDR3: CSVGGDRGGTDTQYF. The CDR3, as DNA: TGCAGCGTTGGGGGAGACAGGGGTGGCACAGATACGCAGTATTTT.

This chain uses TRBV20-1 with TRBJ1-2; D unclear. Germline V gene lookup returns CDR1 DFQATT and CDR2 SNEGSKA (reference sequence). V lost 5 bases, J lost 4 bases, and 8 bases lay in between. This CDR3 is 11 amino acids long. The CDR3, as DNA: TGCAGTGCTGTGAACAGCTATGGCTACACCTTC. Amino acid sequence: CSAVNSYGYTF.

V usage is TRBV7-2 and J usage is TRBJ2-7; D gene ambiguous. Germline CDR1 and CDR2: SGHTA and FQGNSA. Deletions cut 1 base from V and 6 bases from J, with 10 bases between. CDR3 size: 13 residues. The CDR3, as DNA: TGTGCCAGCAGCTTAGACCTAGTTAGCGAGCAGTACTTC. Amino acids: CASSLDLVSEQYF.

This clone has only a few counts. J is TRBJ1-2 and V is TRBV5-1; 8 bases are shared with TRBD1. Germline CDR1 SGHRS, CDR2 YFSETQ. Trimming at V came to 0 bases and at J to 7 bases, leaving 5 bases not matched to a gene. This CDR3 is built from 14 residues. CDR3 region: CASSLVDRVGGYTF. As DNA, the CDR3 is TGCGCCAGCAGCTTGGTGGACAGGGTGGGTGGCTACACCTTC. Using reference TRBV5-1 and TRBJ1-2 for the parts outside the CDR3, the full variable domain is KAGVTQTPRYLIKTRGQQVTLSCSPISGHRSVSWYQQTPGQGLQFLFEYFSETQRNKGNFPGRFSGRQFSNSRSEMNVSTLELGDSALYLCASSLVDRVGGYTFGSGTRLTVV.

The chain joins TRBV4-2 to TRBJ2-7, with TRBD2 identical over 7 bases. CDR3 length equals 16 residues. CDR1 and CDR2 from the germline V gene are LGHNA and YNFKEQ. The ends lost 5 bases at V and 3 bases at J; junction bases unmatched: 13. In nucleotides, the CDR3 is TGTGCCAGCAGCTCAAGCCCGGCTAGCGGCGGCTACGAGCAGTACTTC. Protein: CASSSSPASGGYEQYF.

This clone was seen a handful of times. The rearrangement joins TRBV30 to TRBJ2-3, with 7 nucleotides matching TRBD2. The ends lost 3 bases at V and 3 bases at J; junction bases unmatched: 12. Germline loops: CDR1 GTSNPN, CDR2 SVGIG (reference sequence). The CDR3 is made up of 16 amino acids. DNA of the CDR3: TGTGCCTGGAGCCGGGGCGGGAGTAAGGTTACAGATACGCAGTATTTT. Its protein is CAWSRGGSKVTDTQYF.

The chain recombines TRBV6-9 with TRBJ2-4, with 10 bases identical to TRBD2. CDR1 MNHGY and CDR2 SVAAGI come from the germline V gene. V lost 0 bases, J lost 3 bases, and 14 bases stayed unmatched. The CDR3 is made up of 20 amino acids. The CDR3 region has the DNA TGTGCCAGCAGTTATTCCGGCGGGAAGCGGGAGGGCCGGGTCAAAAACATTCAGTACTTC. This encodes CASSYSGGKREGRVKNIQYF.

Note on this clone: A junction boundary mismatches the germline segment, possibly from a read error. The genes are TRBV7-7 and TRBJ2-5, with D possibly matching TRBD1 (6 bases). This CDR3 comprises 15 residues. Germline assignment: CDR1 SSHAT and CDR2 FNYEAQ (reference sequence). The CDR3: CASSRIGTKTETQYF. CDR3 DNA: TGTGCTAGCAGCCGGATCGGGACAAAGACGGAGACCCAGTACTTC. Full variable domain (rest looked up from reference TRBV7-7 and TRBJ2-5): GAGVSQSPRYKVTKRGQDVTLRCDPISSHATLYWYQQALGQGPEFLTYFNYEAQPDKSGLPSDRFSAERPEGSISTLTIQRTEQRDSAMYRCASSRIGTKTETQYFGPGTRLLVL.

The CDR3 DNA follows: TGCGCCAGCAGCCAAGAGTGGCACCTGAACACTGAAGCTTTCTTT. Its translation is CASSQEWHLNTEAFF. J is TRBJ1-1 and V is TRBV4-1; the D is unclear. Deletions cut 0 bases from V and 0 bases from J, with 8 bases between. Per the germline V gene, CDR1 is MGHRA and CDR2 is YSYEKL. The CDR3 consists of 15 residues.

This chain links TRBV5-1 with TRBJ2-2, with 7 bases identical to TRBD1. The V segment lost 5 bases and the J segment 4 bases; nucleotides outside the gene matches: 11. Germline loops: CDR1 SGHRS, CDR2 YFSETQ. CDR3 length: 16 amino acids. The CDR3 reads CASRLTAGQATGELFF. The CDR3 DNA follows: TGCGCCAGCAGATTGACTGCCGGACAGGCCACCGGGGAGCTGTTTTTT.

The chain couples TRBV9 to TRBJ2-2; no definite D call. V lost 6 bases and J lost 0, with 15 bases in between. CDR3 length equals 16 residues. Looked up from germline, CDR1 is SGDLS and CDR2 is YYNGEE. The CDR3, as DNA: TGTGCCAGCACGAGAGACGGAGCGACGAACACCGGGGAGCTGTTTTTT. Translating gives CASTRDGATNTGELFF.

This clone showed up just a few times. The chain recombines TRBV6-5 with TRBJ2-3; no clear D gene. The V gene lost 4 bases and the J gene lost 4 bases, with 12 bases spanning the gap. This CDR3 is 14 amino acids long. Germline CDR1 MNHEY, CDR2 SVGAGI. This chain's CDR3 is CASSFTRQADTQYF. Written as DNA, the CDR3 is TGTGCCAGCAGTTTCACGCGACAAGCAGATACGCAGTATTTT.

As regards this clone: No DNA is shown, since the ends of the CDR3 on it are uncertain; the CDR3 is the one TCRdb lists. This sequence joins TRBV21-1 and TRBJ2-1; the listed D gene, TRBD2, was not tested against the DNA. TRBV21-1 is designated a pseudogene. The CDR3 length equals 11 residues, ends included. This chain's CDR3 is CFGSGINEQFF.

The CDR3 bases are TGTGCCAGCAGCAACCGGGACTCCTCTACAGGCGAGCAGTACTTC. Amino acid sequence: CASSNRDSSTGEQYF. This rearrangement joins TRBV7-6 to TRBJ2-7; D is perhaps TRBD2 (6 bases). The V gene lost 5 bases and the J gene lost 6 bases, with 20 bases spanning the gap. Germline CDR1 is SGHVS and CDR2 is FNYEAQ. The CDR3 contains 15 residues.

The rearrangement links TRBV5-1 to TRBJ1-1; TRBD1 is a possible D gene (5 bases). The CDR3 loop spans 13 amino acids. Germline V gene lookup returns CDR1 SGHRS and CDR2 YFSETQ. V was cut by 0 bases and J by 6 bases, with 9 bases left in between. The CDR3 DNA is TGCGCCAGCAGCTTGGCCTGGGGCCCTGAAGCTTTCTTT. It translates to CASSLAWGPEAFF.

The V call is TRBV27, the J call TRBJ1-2; D gene unclear. CDR1 MNHEY and CDR2 SMNVEV come from the germline V gene (reference sequence). V lost 5 bases to trimming and J lost 0 bases, with 10 bases between them. The CDR3 runs to 14 residues. The CDR3 sequence: CASSLHYSNYGYTF. The CDR3 DNA follows: TGTGCCAGCAGTCTCCATTACTCTAACTATGGCTACACCTTC.

V gene TRBV27 combines with J gene TRBJ2-5; D call uncertain. Trimming pared 2 bases from V and 3 bases from J, leaving 7 bases between. There are 13 residues in the CDR3. Germline lookup yields CDR1 MNHEY and CDR2 SMNVEV (reference sequence). DNA for the CDR3: TGTGCCAGCAGTTTAATAGCAGAAGAGACCCAGTACTTC. Residues: CASSLIAEETQYF.